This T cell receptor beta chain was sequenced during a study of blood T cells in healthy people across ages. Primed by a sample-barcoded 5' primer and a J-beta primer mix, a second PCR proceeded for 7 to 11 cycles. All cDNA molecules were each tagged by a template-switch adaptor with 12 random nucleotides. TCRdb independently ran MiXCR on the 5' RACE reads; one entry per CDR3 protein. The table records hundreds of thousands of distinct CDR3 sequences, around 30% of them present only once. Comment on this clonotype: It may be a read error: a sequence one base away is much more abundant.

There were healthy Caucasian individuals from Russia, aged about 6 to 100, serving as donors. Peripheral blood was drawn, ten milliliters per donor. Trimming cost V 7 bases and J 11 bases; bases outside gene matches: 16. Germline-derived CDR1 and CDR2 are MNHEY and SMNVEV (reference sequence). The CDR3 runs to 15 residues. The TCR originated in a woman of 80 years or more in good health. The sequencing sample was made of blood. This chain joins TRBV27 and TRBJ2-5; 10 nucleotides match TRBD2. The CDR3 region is CASNRASGGGNEQYF. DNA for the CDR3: TGTGCCAGCAATAGGGCTAGCGGGGGCGGGAATGAGCAGTACTTC.